What follows describes a single T cell receptor beta chain. The data originate from a study of blood T cells in healthy people across ages. For the second PCR, which ran for about 6 to 11 cycles, a sample-barcoded 5' primer and a J-beta primer mix were used. MiXCR, applied by TCRdb to the 5' RACE reads, yields one record per CDR3 protein. The sample yields hundreds of thousands of distinct CDR3 sequences, approximately 50% seen once. V shed 5 bases and J 2 bases; nucleotides not matched to a gene: 5. The CDR3 totals 13 residues. Germline lookup yields CDR1 DFQATT and CDR2 SNEGSKA (reference sequence).

The sequence derives from a man aged 55 to 69 in good health. The sequencing sample was made of blood. The V and J genes are TRBV20-1 and TRBJ2-5, with 7 bases identical to TRBD1. CDR3 coding DNA: TGCAGTGCTCAAATGACAGGGCAAGAGACCCAGTACTTC. This encodes CSAQMTGQETQYF.